These 2 T cell receptor beta chains were sequenced from one sample in a study of shared clonotypes between healthy human individuals. Only in-frame clones appear in the TCRdb table, and some are missing; sequencing was by immunoSEQ multiplex PCR. This table has about 2.4 million clones, about 92% appearing once. Sequencing was carried out using naive CD4+ T cells sorted from blood. Sample subset: CD45RA+ positively selected. The receptors derive from a man between 18 and 29 years old in good health.

The chain couples TRBV7-2 to TRBJ2-3, with 8 bases lining up with TRBD2. The CDR3 contains 14 residues. CDR1 is SGHTA and CDR2 is FQGNSA in the germline V gene. The V segment lost 3 bases and the J segment 4 bases; nucleotides outside the gene matches: 3. CDR3 coding DNA: TGTGCCAGCAGCTTCAGCGGGAGCGCAGATACGCAGTATTTT. It translates to CASSFSGSADTQYF.

The CDR3 DNA reads TGTGCCACCTCGGGACTAGCGGACACAGATACGCAGTATTTT. Its translation: CATSGLADTDTQYF. This chain links TRBV10-3 with TRBJ2-3; 11 bases agree with TRBD2. The V gene's germline CDR1 is ENHRY and CDR2 SYGVKD. Unmatched junction bases numbered 5, after V lost 10 bases and J lost 2 bases. The CDR3 runs 14 residues.